The 10 T cell receptor beta chains below were found in one sample sequenced in a study of radiation and T cells in renal cell carcinoma. Profiling relied on immunoSEQ multiplex PCR, and the TCRdb table lists in-frame clones only, not all of them. The sample includes roughly 150,000 clones, over 80% of them seen just once. Time point here: blood 2 weeks post-SBRT. The treatment is: 15 Gy SBRT to primary tumor, nephrectomy 4 weeks later. Sequenced here: blood, sampled from a patient whose treatment included radiotherapy and nephrectomy. These receptors originate from a woman aged 45 to 65 with renal cell carcinoma.

The chain couples TRBV25-1 to TRBJ2-3, with D perhaps given as TRBD1 or TRBD2 (6 bases each). Looked up from germline, CDR1 is MGHDK and CDR2 is SYGVNS. Trimming left V 10 bases short and J 0 bases short, with 14 bases between. This CDR3 contains 14 residues. This CDR3 reads CATETGTSTDTQYF. CDR3 in DNA: TGTGCCACCGAAACAGGGACTAGCACAGATACGCAGTATTTT. The full variable domain, rest sourced from reference TRBV25-1 and TRBJ2-3, is EADIYQTPRYLVIGTGKKITLECSQTMGHDKMYWYQQDPGMELHLIHYSYGVNSTEKGDLSSESTVSRIRTEHFPLTLESARPSHTSQYLCATETGTSTDTQYFGPGTRLTVL.

This clone was picked up one time. This chain uses TRBV4-2 with TRBJ2-3; D tentatively reads TRBD1 or TRBD2 (5 bases each). Trimming took 3 bases from V and 5 from J, leaving 15 bases between them. This CDR3 spans 15 amino acids. Germline V CDR1 and CDR2: LGHNA, YNFKEQ. Here the CDR3 reads CASSHLDTAGDTQYF. The CDR3 DNA sequence: TGTGCCAGCAGCCACCTGGACACGGCGGGAGATACGCAGTATTTT.

The chain couples TRBV4-3 to TRBJ1-4; TRBD1 might be the D (5 bases). The CDR3 covers 14 residues. V lost 3 bases and J lost 8, with 13 bases in between. Germline values: CDR1 LGHNA, CDR2 YSLEER. Here the CDR3 reads CASSQGTRREKLFF. The CDR3 bases are TGCGCCAGCAGCCAGGGGACGAGGAGAGAAAAACTGTTTTTT.

The CDR3 loop is CATSMDGNYGYTF. CDR3 DNA sequence: TGTGCCACCAGCATGGACGGAAACTATGGCTACACCTTC. The chain joins TRBV15 to TRBJ1-2; D gene unclear. The CDR3 has 13 amino acids. CDR1 is LNHNV and CDR2 is YYDKDF in the germline V gene (reference sequence). With 4 bases removed from V and 2 bases from J, the gap between germline ends came to 8 bases. Combining the CDR3 with reference TRBV15 and TRBJ1-2 gives the whole variable domain DAMVIQNPRYQVTQFGKPVTLSCSQTLNHNVMYWYQQKSSQAPKLLFHYYDKDFNNEADTPDNFQSRRPNTSFCFLDIRSPGLGDTAMYLCATSMDGNYGYTFGSGTRLTVV.

On this clone itself: The junction departs from the called germline gene at one end, perhaps through a read error. The chain has TRBV6-4 and TRBJ2-1; weak D call: TRBD1 (6 bases). There are 16 residues in the CDR3. The germline V gene has CDR1 MRHNA and CDR2 SNTAGT. CDR3 DNA: TGTGCCAGCAGTGAGGATGGACAGTTAACCTACGATGAGCAGTTCTTC. This gives the protein CASSEDGQLTYDEQFF.

The chain carries TRBV7-6 and TRBJ2-7; the D gene is possibly TRBD2 (5 bases). Germline V gene data show CDR1 as SGHVS and CDR2 as FNYEAQ. The V gene lost 1 base and the J gene lost 3 bases, with 10 bases spanning the gap. The CDR3 is made up of 14 amino acids. The CDR3 protein is CASSLGGPDYEQYF. CDR3 bases: TGTGCCAGCAGCTTAGGAGGGCCGGACTACGAGCAGTACTTC. The full variable domain, with the rest looked up from reference TRBV7-6 and TRBJ2-7, is GAGVSQSPRYKVTKRGQDVALRCDPISGHVSLYWYRQALGQGPEFLTYFNYEAQQDKSGLPNDRFSAERPEGSISTLTIQRTEQRDSAMYRCASSLGGPDYEQYFGPGTRLTVT.

The chain couples TRBV7-2 to TRBJ2-3, with 7 bases identical to TRBD2. J gave up 0 bases and V 3 bases, and 3 bases lay outside the gene matches. CDR1 SGHTA and CDR2 FQGNSA come from the germline V gene. The CDR3 is 15 amino acids. CDR3 loop: CASSFIGGSTDTQYF. Written as DNA, the CDR3 is TGTGCCAGCAGCTTCATCGGGGGGAGCACAGATACGCAGTATTTT.

This chain connects TRBV5-6 to TRBJ1-4; TRBD1 matches 7 bases. From germline, CDR1 is SGHDT and CDR2 YYEEEE. CDR3 length: 14 residues. J was trimmed by 8 bases and V by 6 bases; bases with no gene match: 10. The CDR3 region is CASTRTGVREKLFF. For the CDR3, the DNA is TGTGCCAGCACCAGAACAGGGGTGAGGGAAAAACTGTTTTTT.

The chain uses TRBV5-1 and TRBJ2-2; no reliable D call. The V end lost 5 bases, the J end lost 3 bases, and 5 bases lay between the germline ends. Germline lookup yields CDR1 SGHRS and CDR2 YFSETQ. The CDR3 sequence is 12 residues long. The CDR3 nucleotides read TGCGCCAGCAGTCCACACACCGGGGAGCTGTTTTTT. It translates to CASSPHTGELFF.

This sequence joins TRBV6-1 and TRBJ2-1; D perhaps matches TRBD1 (6 bases). Between the trimmed V and J ends, which lost 1 base and 2 bases, there was a span of 6 bases. From germline, CDR1 is MNHNS and CDR2 SASEGT. The CDR3 spans 14 residues. CDR3 in DNA: TGTGCCAGCAGTGAAGGGGACACCTACAATGAGCAGTTCTTC. It is translated as CASSEGDTYNEQFF.